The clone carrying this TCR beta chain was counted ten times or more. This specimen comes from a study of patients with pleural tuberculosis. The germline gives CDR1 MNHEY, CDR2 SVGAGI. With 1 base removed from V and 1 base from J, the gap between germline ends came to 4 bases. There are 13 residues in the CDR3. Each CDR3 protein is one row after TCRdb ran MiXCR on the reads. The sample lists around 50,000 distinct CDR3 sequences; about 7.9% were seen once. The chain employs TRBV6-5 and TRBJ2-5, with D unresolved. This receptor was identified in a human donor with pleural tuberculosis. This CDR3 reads CASSYFRQETQYF. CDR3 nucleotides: TGTGCCAGCAGTTACTTCCGCCAAGAGACCCAGTACTTC.